The 8 T cell receptor beta chains given below trace back to one sample, sequenced in a study of CD8+CD57+ T cells in acquired aplastic anemia. Genomic DNA provided the template from which TCR beta VDJ and CDR3 profiles were obtained. TCRdb re-called the reads through MiXCR, storing one row per CDR3 protein. The sample carries 150,000 to 200,000 distinct CDR3 sequences, 45% to 55% recorded once. The authors sequenced patients whose flow cytometry had shown CD8+CD57+ cell expansion. Sample: sorted CD4+, CD8+, or CD8+CD57+ T cells (not recorded which) from PBMCs. All receptors come from a human donor with aplastic anemia.

Ten or more counts support this clonotype. The rearrangement joins TRBV13 to TRBJ2-3; no reliable D call. Germline V gene data show CDR1 as PRHDT and CDR2 as FYEKMQ (reference sequence). The CDR3 length is 15 residues. V gave up 0 bases and J gave up 5 bases, with 12 bases separating them. The CDR3 here is CASSLGRSPGDTQYF. As DNA, the CDR3 is TGTGCCAGCAGCTTAGGACGGTCTCCCGGAGATACGCAGTATTTT.

The table lists this clonotype with many counts. The CDR3 spells CSVDPDRAPTDTQYF. CDR3 coding DNA: TGCAGCGTTGACCCAGACAGGGCCCCCACAGATACGCAGTATTTT. The V and J genes are TRBV29-1 and TRBJ2-3; TRBD1 matches 7 bases. Germline-derived CDR1 and CDR2 are SQVTM and ANQGSEA. The V and J ends lost 3 bases and 2 bases, in that order; junction bases with no gene match: 8. CDR3 size: 15 residues.

This clonotype was detected ten times or more. V gene TRBV6-1 combines with J gene TRBJ1-2; the D gene is possibly TRBD1 (5 bases). CDR3 length equals 13 residues. Trimming removed 5 bases from V and 5 bases from J, with 12 bases in between. CDR1 and CDR2 from the germline V gene are MNHNS and SASEGT. DNA of the CDR3: TGTGCCAGCAGTCCCGGGGCCTCATATGGCTACACCTTC. Its translation: CASSPGASYGYTF.

In its sample, this clonotype was seen a few times. The rearrangement joins TRBV20-1 to TRBJ1-6, with 7 bases identical to TRBD1. This CDR3 contains 13 residues. Germline V gene data show CDR1 as DFQATT and CDR2 as SNEGSKA (reference sequence). V was clipped by 7 bases and J by 5 bases; unmatched bases: 5. The DNA for the CDR3 is TGCAGTGTTAAGGGACAGAATAATTCACCCCTCCACTTT. This sequence encodes CSVKGQNNSPLHF.

The rearrangement uses TRBV29-1 and TRBJ1-2, with a tentative D call TRBD1 (6 bases). The CDR3 is made up of 13 amino acids. Per the germline V gene, CDR1 is SQVTM and CDR2 is ANQGSEA. With 4 bases removed from V and 1 base from J, the gap between germline ends came to 10 bases. CDR3 region: CSVGQVVNYGYTF. The CDR3 DNA reads as TGCAGCGTTGGACAGGTAGTTAACTATGGCTACACCTTC.

V usage is TRBV7-2 and J usage is TRBJ2-1; a possible D gene is TRBD1 (6 bases). Looked up from germline, CDR1 is SGHTA and CDR2 is FQGNSA. The CDR3 runs 12 residues. Trimming removed 0 bases at V and 15 bases at J, with 12 bases between. This CDR3 reads CASSLANRDRFF. CDR3 nucleotides: TGTGCCAGCAGCTTAGCCAACAGGGATCGGTTCTTC.

In this sample, this clonotype turned up many times. The rearrangement links TRBV12-3 or TRBV12-4 to TRBJ2-7, with D unresolved. V shed 3 bases and J shed 7 bases, with 13 bases lying between them. This CDR3 region has 13 residues. The CDR3: CASSFRQAEEQYF. CDR3 coding DNA: TGTGCCAGCAGTTTCCGGCAGGCGGAGGAGCAGTACTTC.

This clonotype was picked up a small number of times. The CDR3 DNA is TGCAGCTTTAAACCAAGGGACAGCCTCTCAAACACTGAAGCTTTCTTT. Translated, it gives CSFKPRDSLSNTEAFF. The chain carries TRBV29-1 and TRBJ1-1, with 7 bases fitting TRBD1. The CDR3 is 16 amino acids. V lost 8 bases to trimming and J lost 2 bases; unmatched junction nucleotides: 17. CDR1 is SQVTM and CDR2 is ANQGSEA in the germline V gene.